This TCR beta chain is drawn from a study of blood T cell repertoires in COVID-19 (dated by TCRdb to 2020 to 2021). For the wider study: The collaborator samples originated in the United States, Italy and Spain and spanned the acute and convalescent phases of COVID-19. Nearly every sample came with metadata listing a de-identified subject ID, COVID-19 status, age in years and sex. The dataset comprised deeply sampled blood TCRbeta repertoires from subjects exposed to, actively infected with, or recovered from COVID-19. The prospective study material was composed of cDNA or gDNA derived from T cells, B-cell-depleted T cells, or PBMCs. The samples were drawn from the first 160 participants of the ongoing ImmuneRACE study and from 1,254 subjects provided by 6 global collaborators. The repertoires were released in a freely available public database intended as a resource for research on the immune response to SARS-CoV-2. Where available, HLA class I and class II types were taken from metadata supplied by the sample provider and were not determined by assay-based typing.

On the study overall, not on this receptor specifically: Clinical and demographic metadata were provided uncurated, with the amount varying by source and participant.

The immunoSEQ Assay, a bias-controlled multiplex PCR, was used to amplify TCRbeta CDR3 regions from genomic DNA. The paper's processing steps were these. The number of nucleated cells in each sample was estimated by amplification of reference gene primers within the assay. Sequence reads were collapsed and filtered to measure the absolute abundance of every unique TCRbeta CDR3 rearrangement. For each sample, productive Simpson clonality was calculated by taking the square root of Simpson's diversity index across productive rearrangements. Drawn from immuneACCESS, this table holds only the in-frame rearrangements with V and J called that TCRdb kept. Clones are partly lost; checked studies trace under half to an unresolved V gene and leave the rest unexplained. That table gives V, J and clone size, and the DNA gave D and trimming. In all, the sample holds 200,000 or so clones, and roughly 79% of those were seen once. Clones ranked in the top ten supply roughly 12% of the sample.

For this clone: Its antigen is still unknown. Base quality data are lacking; no much larger clone is found one base away.

One collaborating source in Seattle enrolled patients during active infection and followed them longitudinally through the course of disease. Whole blood was collected in K2EDTA tubes by collaborating institutions according to the institutions' own protocols. For TCRbeta analysis, collaborators shipped samples as frozen whole blood, isolated PBMCs, or DNA extracted from either of those sample types. The germline V gene yields SGHAT for CDR1 and FQNNGV for CDR2. Trimming takes 2 bases off V and 13 bases off J; junction bases not matched to a gene: 23. The CDR3 goes from the cysteine to the phenylalanine over 19 residues. Only the CDR3 DNA stays, 57 bases, in frame from base 1.

Input material: peripheral blood. This clonotype was obtained from an elderly woman with COVID-19, enrolled during active disease. The V gene is TRBV11-2 and the J gene is TRBJ2-2; 9 middle bases align to TRBD2. The DNA sequence follows: TGTGCCAGCAGCTTAATGTTGGACAGTCTAGCGGGACCCACTCTCGGGCTGTTTTTT. This is translated as CASSLMLDSLAGPTLGLFF.